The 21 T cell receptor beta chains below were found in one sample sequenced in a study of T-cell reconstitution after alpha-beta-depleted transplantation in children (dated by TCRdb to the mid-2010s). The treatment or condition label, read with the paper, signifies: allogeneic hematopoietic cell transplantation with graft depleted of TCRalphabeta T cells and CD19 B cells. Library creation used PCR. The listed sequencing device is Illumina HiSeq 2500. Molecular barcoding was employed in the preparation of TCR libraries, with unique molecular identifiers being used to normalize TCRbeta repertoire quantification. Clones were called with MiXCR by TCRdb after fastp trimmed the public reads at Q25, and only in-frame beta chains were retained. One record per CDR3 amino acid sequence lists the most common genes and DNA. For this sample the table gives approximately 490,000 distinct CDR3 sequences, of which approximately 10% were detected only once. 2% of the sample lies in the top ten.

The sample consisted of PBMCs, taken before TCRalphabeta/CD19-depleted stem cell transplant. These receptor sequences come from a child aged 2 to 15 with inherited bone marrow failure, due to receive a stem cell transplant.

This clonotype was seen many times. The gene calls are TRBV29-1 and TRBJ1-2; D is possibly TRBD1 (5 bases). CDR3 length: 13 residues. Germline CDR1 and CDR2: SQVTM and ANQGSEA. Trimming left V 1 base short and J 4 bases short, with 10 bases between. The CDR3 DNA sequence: TGCAGCGTTGAAGGGGACCAGGCCTATGGCTACACCTTC. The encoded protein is CSVEGDQAYGYTF. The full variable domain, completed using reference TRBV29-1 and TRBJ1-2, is SAVISQKPSRDICQRGTSLTIQCQVDSQVTMMFWYRQQPGQSLTLIATANQGSEATYESGFVIDKFPISRPNLTFSTLTVSNMSPEDSSIYLCSVEGDQAYGYTFGSGTRLTVV.

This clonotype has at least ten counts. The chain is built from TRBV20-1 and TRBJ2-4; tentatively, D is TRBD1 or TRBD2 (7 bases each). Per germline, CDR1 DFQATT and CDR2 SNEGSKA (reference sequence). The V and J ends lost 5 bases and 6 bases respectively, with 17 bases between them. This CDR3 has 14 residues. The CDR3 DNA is TGCAGTGCTGACAGCGGGACAGACCGAAACATTCAGTACTTC. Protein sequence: CSADSGTDRNIQYF.

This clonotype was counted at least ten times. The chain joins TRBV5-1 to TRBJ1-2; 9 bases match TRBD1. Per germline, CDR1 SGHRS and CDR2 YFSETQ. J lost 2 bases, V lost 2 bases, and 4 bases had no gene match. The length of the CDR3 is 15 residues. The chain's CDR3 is CASSFTGGPNYGYTF. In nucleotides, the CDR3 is TGCGCCAGCAGCTTCACAGGGGGCCCAAACTATGGCTACACCTTC. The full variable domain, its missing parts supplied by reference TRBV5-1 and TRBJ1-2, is KAGVTQTPRYLIKTRGQQVTLSCSPISGHRSVSWYQQTPGQGLQFLFEYFSETQRNKGNFPGRFSGRQFSNSRSEMNVSTLELGDSALYLCASSFTGGPNYGYTFGSGTRLTVV.

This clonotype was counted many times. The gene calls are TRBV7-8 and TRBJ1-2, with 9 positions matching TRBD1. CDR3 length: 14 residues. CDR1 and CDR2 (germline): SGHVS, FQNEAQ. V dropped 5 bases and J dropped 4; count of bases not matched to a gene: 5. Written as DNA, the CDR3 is TGTGCCAGCAGCGGGGGACAGGGCTTCTATGGCTACACCTTC. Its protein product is CASSGGQGFYGYTF.

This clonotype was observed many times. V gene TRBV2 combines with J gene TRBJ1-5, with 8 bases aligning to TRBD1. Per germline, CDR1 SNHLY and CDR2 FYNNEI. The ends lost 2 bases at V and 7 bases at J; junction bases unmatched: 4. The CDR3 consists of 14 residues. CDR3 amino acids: CASSEQGARQPQHF. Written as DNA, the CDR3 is TGTGCCAGCAGTGAACAGGGGGCTAGGCAGCCCCAGCATTTT.

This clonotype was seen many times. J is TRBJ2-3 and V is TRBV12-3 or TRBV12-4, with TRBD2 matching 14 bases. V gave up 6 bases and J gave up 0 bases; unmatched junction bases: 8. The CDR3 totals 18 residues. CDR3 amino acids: CASRGTSGRSTSTDTQYF. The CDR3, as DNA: TGTGCCAGCAGAGGGACTAGCGGGAGATCTACAAGCACAGATACGCAGTATTTT.

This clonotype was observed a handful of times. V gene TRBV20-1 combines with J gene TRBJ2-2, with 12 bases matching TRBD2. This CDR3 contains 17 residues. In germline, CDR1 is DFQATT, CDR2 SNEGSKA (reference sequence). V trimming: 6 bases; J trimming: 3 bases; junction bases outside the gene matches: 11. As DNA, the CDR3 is TGCAGTGCGCCCAGGCCGGGACTAGCGGGTTACACCGGGGAGCTGTTTTTT. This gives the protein CSAPRPGLAGYTGELFF.

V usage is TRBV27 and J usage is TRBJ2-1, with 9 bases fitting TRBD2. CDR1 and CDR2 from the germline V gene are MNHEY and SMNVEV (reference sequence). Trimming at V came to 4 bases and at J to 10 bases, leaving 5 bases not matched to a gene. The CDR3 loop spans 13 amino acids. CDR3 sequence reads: CASSSRGGSEQFF. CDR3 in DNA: TGTGCCAGCAGTTCGCGGGGGGGATCAGAGCAGTTCTTC.

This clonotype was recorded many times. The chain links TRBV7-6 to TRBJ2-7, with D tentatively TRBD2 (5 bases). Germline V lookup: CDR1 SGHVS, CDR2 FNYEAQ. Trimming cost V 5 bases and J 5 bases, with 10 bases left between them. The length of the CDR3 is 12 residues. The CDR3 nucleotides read TGTGCCAGCAGCGGGAGTAGACACGAGCAGTACTTC. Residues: CASSGSRHEQYF.

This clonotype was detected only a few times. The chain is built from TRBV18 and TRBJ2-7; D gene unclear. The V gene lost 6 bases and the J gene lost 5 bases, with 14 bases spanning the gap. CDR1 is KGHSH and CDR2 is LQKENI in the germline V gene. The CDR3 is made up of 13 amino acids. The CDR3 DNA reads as TGTGCCAGCTCCTCCCGAGGAGAGGACGAGCAGTACTTC. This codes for CASSSRGEDEQYF.

Written as DNA, the CDR3 is TGTGCCATCAGTGGGTACAGGGCCACCATACTGAACACCGGGGAGCTGTTTTTT. Amino acid sequence: CAISGYRATILNTGELFF. This chain connects TRBV10-3 to TRBJ2-2; weak D call: TRBD1 (6 bases). Trimming shortened V by 4 bases and J by 1 base, and 19 bases separated the two germline ends. The CDR3 loop spans 18 amino acids. Germline V gene data show CDR1 as ENHRY and CDR2 as SYGVKD.

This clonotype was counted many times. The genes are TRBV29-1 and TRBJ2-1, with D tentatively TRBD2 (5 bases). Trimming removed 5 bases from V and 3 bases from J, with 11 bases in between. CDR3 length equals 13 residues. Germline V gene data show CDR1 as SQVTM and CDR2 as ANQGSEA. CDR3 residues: CSVRGFSYNEQFF. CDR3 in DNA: TGCAGCGTTCGAGGGTTCAGCTACAATGAGCAGTTCTTC.

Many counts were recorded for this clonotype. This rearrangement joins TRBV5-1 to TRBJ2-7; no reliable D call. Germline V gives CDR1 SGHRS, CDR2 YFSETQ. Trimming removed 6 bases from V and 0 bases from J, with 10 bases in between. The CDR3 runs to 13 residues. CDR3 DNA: TGCGCCAGCACGGGTCTTATCTCCTACGAGCAGTACTTC. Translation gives CASTGLISYEQYF.

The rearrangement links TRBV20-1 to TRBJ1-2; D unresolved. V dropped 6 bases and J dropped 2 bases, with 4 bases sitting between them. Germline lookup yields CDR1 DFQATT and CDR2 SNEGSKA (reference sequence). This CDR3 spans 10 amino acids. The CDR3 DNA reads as TGCAGTGCAGGGAACTATGGCTACACCTTC. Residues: CSAGNYGYTF.

The chain's CDR3 is CASSVGLAGGGPYNEQFF. For the CDR3, the DNA is TGTGCCAGCAGCGTAGGGCTAGCGGGAGGGGGCCCTTACAATGAGCAGTTCTTC. The chain is built from TRBV9 and TRBJ2-1; TRBD2 aligns across 12 bases. Germline CDR1 reads SGDLS; CDR2 reads YYNGEE. The CDR3 covers 18 residues. V was pared by 0 bases and J by 4 bases, with 8 bases of the junction left unmatched.

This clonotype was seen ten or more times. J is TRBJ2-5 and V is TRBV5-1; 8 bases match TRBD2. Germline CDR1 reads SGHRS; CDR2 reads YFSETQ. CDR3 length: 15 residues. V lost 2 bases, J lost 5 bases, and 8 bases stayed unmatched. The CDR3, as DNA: TGCGCCAGCAGCTTTCCGGGACTAGTAGAGGAGACCCAGTACTTC. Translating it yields CASSFPGLVEETQYF.

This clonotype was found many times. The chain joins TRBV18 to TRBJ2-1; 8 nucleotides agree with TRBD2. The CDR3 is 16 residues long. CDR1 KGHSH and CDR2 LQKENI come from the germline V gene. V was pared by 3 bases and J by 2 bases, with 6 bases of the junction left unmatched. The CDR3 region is CASSPIIAGPYNEQFF. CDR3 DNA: TGTGCCAGCTCACCGATCATAGCGGGGCCCTACAATGAGCAGTTCTTC.

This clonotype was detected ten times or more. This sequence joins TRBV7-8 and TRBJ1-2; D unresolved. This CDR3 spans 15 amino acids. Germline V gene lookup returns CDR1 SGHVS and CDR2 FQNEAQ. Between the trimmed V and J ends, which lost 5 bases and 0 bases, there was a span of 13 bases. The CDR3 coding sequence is TGTGCCAGCAGCCAAGCCGAGGCGGCTAACTATGGCTACACCTTC. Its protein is CASSQAEAANYGYTF.

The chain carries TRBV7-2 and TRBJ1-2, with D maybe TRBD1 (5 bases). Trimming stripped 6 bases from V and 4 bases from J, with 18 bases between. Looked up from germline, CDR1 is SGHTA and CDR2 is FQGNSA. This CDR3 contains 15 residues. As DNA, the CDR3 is TGTGCCAGCAGTCTTGAGCACAGGAGTACCTATGGCTACACCTTC. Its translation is CASSLEHRSTYGYTF.

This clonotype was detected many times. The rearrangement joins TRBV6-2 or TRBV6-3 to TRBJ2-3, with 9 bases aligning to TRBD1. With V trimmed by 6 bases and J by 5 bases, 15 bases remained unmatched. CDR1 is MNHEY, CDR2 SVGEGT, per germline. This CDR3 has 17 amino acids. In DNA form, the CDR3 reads TGTGCCAGCAGCTCACCAGGGACAGGGAGGGTCGAAGATACGCAGTATTTT. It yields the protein CASSSPGTGRVEDTQYF.

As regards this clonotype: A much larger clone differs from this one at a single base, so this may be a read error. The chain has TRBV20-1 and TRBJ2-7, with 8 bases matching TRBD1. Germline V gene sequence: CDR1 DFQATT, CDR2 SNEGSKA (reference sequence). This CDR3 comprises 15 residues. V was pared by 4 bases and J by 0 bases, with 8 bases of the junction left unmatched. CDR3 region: CSAIVRGLNSYEQYF. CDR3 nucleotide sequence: TGCAGTGCTATCGTCAGGGGGCTTAACTCCTACGAGCAGTACTTC.